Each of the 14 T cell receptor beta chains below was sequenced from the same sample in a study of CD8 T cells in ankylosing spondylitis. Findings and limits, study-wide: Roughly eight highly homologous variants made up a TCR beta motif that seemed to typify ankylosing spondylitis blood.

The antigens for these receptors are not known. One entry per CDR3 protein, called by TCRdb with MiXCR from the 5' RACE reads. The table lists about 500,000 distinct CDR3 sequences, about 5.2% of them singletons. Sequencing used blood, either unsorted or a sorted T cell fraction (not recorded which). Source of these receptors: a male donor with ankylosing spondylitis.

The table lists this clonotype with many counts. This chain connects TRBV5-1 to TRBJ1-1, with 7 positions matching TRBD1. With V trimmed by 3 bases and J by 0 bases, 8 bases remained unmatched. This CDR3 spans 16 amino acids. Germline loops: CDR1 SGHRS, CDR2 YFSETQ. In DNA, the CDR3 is TGCGCCAGCAGCTCGCTCACCGGGACAGTGAACACTGAAGCTTTCTTT. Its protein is CASSSLTGTVNTEAFF. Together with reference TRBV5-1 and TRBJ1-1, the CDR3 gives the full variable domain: KAGVTQTPRYLIKTRGQQVTLSCSPISGHRSVSWYQQTPGQGLQFLFEYFSETQRNKGNFPGRFSGRQFSNSRSEMNVSTLELGDSALYLCASSSLTGTVNTEAFFGQGTRLTVV.

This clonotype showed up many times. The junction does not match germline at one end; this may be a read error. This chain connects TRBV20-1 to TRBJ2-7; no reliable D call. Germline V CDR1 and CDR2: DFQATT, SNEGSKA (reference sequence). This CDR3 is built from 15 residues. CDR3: CSAAPRGPSSSEEYF. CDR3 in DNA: TGCAGTGCCGCCCCCCGAGGACCCAGCTCCAGCGAGGAGTACTTC.

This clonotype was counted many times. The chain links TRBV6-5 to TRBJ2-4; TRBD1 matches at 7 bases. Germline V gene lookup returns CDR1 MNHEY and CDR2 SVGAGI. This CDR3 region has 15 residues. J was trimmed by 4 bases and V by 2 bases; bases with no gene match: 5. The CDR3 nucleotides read TGTGCCAGCAGTTACCTAACGGGACAGAAAAACATTCAGTACTTC. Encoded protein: CASSYLTGQKNIQYF.

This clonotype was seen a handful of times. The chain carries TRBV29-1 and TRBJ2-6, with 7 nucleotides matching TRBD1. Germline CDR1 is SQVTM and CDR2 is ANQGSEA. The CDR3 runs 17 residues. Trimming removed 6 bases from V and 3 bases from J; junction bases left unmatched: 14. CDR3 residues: CSVLGAGGFGGANVLTF. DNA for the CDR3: TGCAGCGTCCTTGGGGCAGGGGGTTTCGGTGGGGCCAACGTCCTGACTTTC. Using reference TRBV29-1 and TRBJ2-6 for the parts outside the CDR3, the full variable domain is SAVISQKPSRDICQRGTSLTIQCQVDSQVTMMFWYRQQPGQSLTLIATANQGSEATYESGFVIDKFPISRPNLTFSTLTVSNMSPEDSSIYLCSVLGAGGFGGANVLTFGAGSRLTVL.

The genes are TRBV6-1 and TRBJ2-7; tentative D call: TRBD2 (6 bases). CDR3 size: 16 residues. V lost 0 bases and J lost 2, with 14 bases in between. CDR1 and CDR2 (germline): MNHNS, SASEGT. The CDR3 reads CASSEARGGLTYEQYF. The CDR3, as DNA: TGTGCCAGCAGTGAAGCGCGGGGCGGACTTACCTACGAGCAGTACTTC.

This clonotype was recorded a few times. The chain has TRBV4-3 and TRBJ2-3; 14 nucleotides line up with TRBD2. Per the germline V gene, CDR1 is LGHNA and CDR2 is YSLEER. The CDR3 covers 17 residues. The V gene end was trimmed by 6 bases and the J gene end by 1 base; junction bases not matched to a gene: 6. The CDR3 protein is CASSRGLAGAGTDTQYF. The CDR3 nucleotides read TGCGCCAGCAGTCGGGGACTAGCGGGGGCCGGCACAGATACGCAGTATTTT.

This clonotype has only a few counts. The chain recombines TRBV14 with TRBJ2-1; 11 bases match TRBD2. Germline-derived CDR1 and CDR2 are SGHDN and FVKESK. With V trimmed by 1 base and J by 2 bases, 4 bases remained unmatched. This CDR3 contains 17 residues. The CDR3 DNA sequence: TGTGCCAGCAGCCAAGTAGGTAGCGGGAGGGCCTACAATGAGCAGTTCTTC. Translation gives CASSQVGSGRAYNEQFF.

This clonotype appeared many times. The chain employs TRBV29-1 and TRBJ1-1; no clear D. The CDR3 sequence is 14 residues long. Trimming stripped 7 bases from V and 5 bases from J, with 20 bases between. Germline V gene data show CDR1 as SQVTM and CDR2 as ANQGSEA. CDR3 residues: CSAAVELLVTEAFF. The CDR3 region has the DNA TGCAGCGCCGCGGTTGAGTTGTTAGTGACTGAAGCTTTCTTT.

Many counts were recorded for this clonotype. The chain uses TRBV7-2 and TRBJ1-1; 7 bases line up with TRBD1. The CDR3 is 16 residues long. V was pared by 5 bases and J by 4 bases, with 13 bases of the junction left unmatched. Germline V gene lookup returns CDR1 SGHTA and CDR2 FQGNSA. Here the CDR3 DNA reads TGTGCCAGCAGCAGCCCCCAGGGGGTGGGTGTCACTGAAGCTTTCTTT. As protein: CASSSPQGVGVTEAFF. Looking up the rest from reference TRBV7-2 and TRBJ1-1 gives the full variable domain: GAGVSQSPSNKVTEKGKDVELRCDPISGHTALYWYRQSLGQGLEFLIYFQGNSAPDKSGLPSDRFSAERTGGSVSTLTIQRTQQEDSAVYLCASSSPQGVGVTEAFFGQGTRLTVV.

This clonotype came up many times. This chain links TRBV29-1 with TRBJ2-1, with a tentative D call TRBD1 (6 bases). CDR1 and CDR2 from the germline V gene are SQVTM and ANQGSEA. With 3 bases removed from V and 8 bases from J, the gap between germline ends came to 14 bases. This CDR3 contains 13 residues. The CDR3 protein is CSVDSLGGDEQFF. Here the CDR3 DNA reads TGCAGCGTTGACTCCCTTGGGGGCGATGAGCAGTTCTTC.

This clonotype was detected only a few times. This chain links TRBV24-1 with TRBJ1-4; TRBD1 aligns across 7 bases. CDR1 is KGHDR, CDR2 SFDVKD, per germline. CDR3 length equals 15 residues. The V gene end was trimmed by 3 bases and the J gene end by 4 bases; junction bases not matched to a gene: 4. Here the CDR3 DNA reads TGTGCCACCAGTGATGCCGGGACAGATAATGAAAAACTGTTTTTT. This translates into CATSDAGTDNEKLFF.

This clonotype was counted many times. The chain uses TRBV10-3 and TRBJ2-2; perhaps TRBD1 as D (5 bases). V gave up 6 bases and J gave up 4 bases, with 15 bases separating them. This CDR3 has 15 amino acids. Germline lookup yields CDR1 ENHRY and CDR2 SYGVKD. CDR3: CAIRVFQGTTGELFF. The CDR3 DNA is TGTGCCATCAGAGTCTTTCAGGGAACCACCGGGGAGCTGTTTTTT.

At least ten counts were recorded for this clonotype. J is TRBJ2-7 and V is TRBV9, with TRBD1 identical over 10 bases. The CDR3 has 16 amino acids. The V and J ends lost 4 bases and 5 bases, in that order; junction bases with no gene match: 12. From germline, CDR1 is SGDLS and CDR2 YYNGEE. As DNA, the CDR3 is TGTGCCAGCAGCCCGAGACAGGGGGCACTCGGTCACGAGCAGTACTTC. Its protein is CASSPRQGALGHEQYF. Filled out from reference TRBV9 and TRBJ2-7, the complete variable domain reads DSGVTQTPKHLITATGQRVTLRCSPRSGDLSVYWYQQSLDQGLQFLIQYYNGEERAKGNILERFSAQQFPDLHSELNLSSLELGDSALYFCASSPRQGALGHEQYFGPGTRLTVT.

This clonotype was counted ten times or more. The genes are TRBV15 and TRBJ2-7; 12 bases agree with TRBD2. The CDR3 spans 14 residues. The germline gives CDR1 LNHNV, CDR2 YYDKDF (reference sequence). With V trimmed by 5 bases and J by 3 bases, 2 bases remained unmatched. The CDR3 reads CATSSTSGSYEQYF. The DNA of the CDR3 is TGTGCCACCAGCTCGACTAGCGGGAGCTACGAGCAGTACTTC.